Reported below is one T cell receptor beta chain. The method was immunoSEQ multiplex PCR; TCRdb's version includes in-frame clones alone and lacks a portion of them. The sample shows about 170,000 clones, about 83% of them seen only once. Losses at the gene ends were 4 bases for V and 3 bases for J; bases not matched to a gene: 5. The V gene's germline CDR1 is SGHRS and CDR2 YFSETQ. This CDR3 contains 14 residues. This entry belongs to a study of blood T cell repertoires in COVID-19. Study context: The samples span acute and convalescent COVID-19 from the United States, Italy and Spain.

The receptor was derived from a woman in her forties or fifties in a cohort exposed to, infected with or recovered from COVID-19 (not recorded which). The rearrangement joins TRBV5-1 to TRBJ2-7; 9 bases line up with TRBD1. Sample: PBMCs or T cells enriched from blood (not recorded which). In DNA, the CDR3 is TGCGCCAGCAGCCCCGGGACAGGGCGCTACGAGCAGTACTTC. Translation: CASSPGTGRYEQYF.